The 20 T cell receptor beta chains reported below all come from one sample, sequenced in a study of blood T cells in healthy people across ages. For the second PCR, which ran for about 7 to 11 cycles, a sample-barcoded 5' primer and a J-beta primer mix were used. One entry per CDR3 protein, called by TCRdb with MiXCR from the 5' RACE reads. The sample has about 1,600,000 distinct CDR3 sequences, approximately 42% seen once. Sequenced input: blood. These receptors came from a woman aged 18-29 years in good health.

The chain links TRBV27 to TRBJ2-7; 9 bases agree with TRBD2. Germline values: CDR1 MNHEY, CDR2 SMNVEV (reference sequence). V lost 5 bases to trimming and J lost 1 base; unmatched junction nucleotides: 6. This CDR3 region has 15 residues. CDR3 DNA sequence: TGTGCCAGCAGTCCCGAGCTAGCGGGATCCTACGAGCAGTACTTC. Translating gives CASSPELAGSYEQYF.

This clonotype was recorded only once. This sequence joins TRBV5-1 and TRBJ2-7, with TRBD1 matching over 7 bases. CDR1 is SGHRS, CDR2 YFSETQ, per germline. V lost 4 bases, J lost 0 bases, and 7 bases stayed unmatched. CDR3 length equals 15 residues. The CDR3 nucleotides are TGCGCCAGCAGCCGTGTGGGACAGAACTCCTACGAGCAGTACTTC. This encodes CASSRVGQNSYEQYF.

This clonotype was counted once. The V call is TRBV20-1, the J call TRBJ2-5; a weak D match, TRBD2 (6 bases). V was cut by 0 bases and J by 5 bases, with 16 bases left in between. The V gene's germline CDR1 is DFQATT and CDR2 SNEGSKA (reference sequence). The CDR3 consists of 15 residues. The CDR3 DNA reads TGCAGTGCTAGAGAGCGGGGAAGGAGGAGGGAGACCCAGTACTTC. Encoded protein: CSARERGRRRETQYF.

Comment on this clonotype: This may come from a read error, since a much larger clone is one base off. The gene calls are TRBV11-1 and TRBJ2-3; TRBD2 is a possible D gene (5 bases). V shed 5 bases and J shed 5 bases, with 11 bases lying between them. CDR1 SGHAT and CDR2 FQDESV come from the germline V gene (reference sequence). This CDR3 contains 13 residues. CDR3 sequence reads: CASSPGEGDTQYF. The CDR3 nucleotides are TGTGCCAGCAGCCCGGGTGAGGGAGATACGCAGTATTTT.

This chain uses TRBV7-2 with TRBJ2-1; D tentatively fits TRBD1 or TRBD2 (5 bases each). V dropped 0 bases and J dropped 3 bases, with 12 bases sitting between them. The CDR3 length is 16 residues. Looked up from germline, CDR1 is SGHTA and CDR2 is FQGNSA. This CDR3 is CASSLALRGYYNEQFF. In DNA, the CDR3 is TGTGCCAGCAGCTTAGCGCTTCGGGGCTACTACAATGAGCAGTTCTTC. Together with reference TRBV7-2 and TRBJ2-1, the CDR3 gives the full variable domain: GAGVSQSPSNKVTEKGKDVELRCDPISGHTALYWYRQSLGQGLEFLIYFQGNSAPDKSGLPSDRFSAERTGGSVSTLTIQRTQQEDSAVYLCASSLALRGYYNEQFFGPGTRLTVL.

The rearrangement joins TRBV20-1 to TRBJ2-3; 9 bases line up with TRBD2. Germline values: CDR1 DFQATT, CDR2 SNEGSKA (reference sequence). After removal of 5 bases from V and 2 bases from J, the junction contained 11 bases not matched to a gene. The CDR3 has 16 residues. CDR3 DNA: TGCAGTGCTCCACCCGCTAGCGGGGTCCTCACAGATACGCAGTATTTT. Encoded protein: CSAPPASGVLTDTQYF.

Ten or more counts support this clonotype. V is TRBV7-3 and J is TRBJ2-3; possible D gene TRBD2, 7 bases. Germline values: CDR1 SGHTA, CDR2 FQGTGA. The CDR3 is 13 residues long. V was trimmed by 6 bases and J by 5 bases, leaving 12 bases between them. CDR3 DNA: TGTGCCAGCAGTTCGGGGGGCCGAGATACGCAGTATTTT. Translated, it gives CASSSGGRDTQYF.

This clonotype was seen at least ten times. The chain joins TRBV6-2 or TRBV6-3 to TRBJ2-1; D is uncertain. This CDR3 has 12 amino acids. The germline V and J ends were trimmed by 6 bases and 6 bases, with 9 bases remaining between them. Per the germline V gene, CDR1 is MNHEY and CDR2 is SVGEGT. CDR3 sequence (DNA): TGTGCCAGCAGCCCCCCCCGCAATGAGCAGTTCTTC. Protein: CASSPPRNEQFF.

V usage is TRBV10-3 and J usage is TRBJ2-1, with TRBD1 matching 10 bases. V shed 7 bases and J 5 bases; nucleotides not matched to a gene: 14. This CDR3 has 17 residues. CDR1 is ENHRY and CDR2 is SYGVKD in the germline V gene. CDR3 sequence: CAINRNPGTGDHNEQFF. In DNA form, the CDR3 reads TGTGCCATCAACAGAAATCCCGGGACAGGGGACCACAATGAGCAGTTCTTC.

This sequence joins TRBV2 and TRBJ2-7; D not certain. The V end was cut by 2 bases, the J end by 10 bases, with 12 bases between. Germline V CDR1 and CDR2: SNHLY, FYNNEI. The CDR3 covers 12 residues. CDR3 bases: TGTGCCAGCAGTGAACCCCCCTCGGCCCAGTACTTC. Protein: CASSEPPSAQYF.

Note on this clonotype: A read error may explain this, as a much larger clone is one base away. The chain carries TRBV29-1 and TRBJ2-5; D gene unclear. The CDR3 runs to 12 residues. Germline V gene data show CDR1 as SQVTM and CDR2 as ANQGSEA. The CDR3 sequence is CSVEVTVSEQYF. In DNA form, the CDR3 reads TGCAGCGTAGAAGTAACGGTGAGTGAGCAGTACTTC.

This clonotype turned up a few times. This chain uses TRBV3-1 with TRBJ1-1, with TRBD1 identical over 9 bases. Looked up from germline, CDR1 is LGHDT and CDR2 is YNNKEL (reference sequence). With V trimmed by 2 bases and J by 5 bases, 3 bases remained unmatched. The CDR3 totals 14 residues. CDR3 sequence: CASSQTGGGTEAFF. CDR3 DNA sequence: TGTGCCAGCAGCCAAACAGGGGGCGGTACTGAAGCTTTCTTT.

This chain links TRBV6-1 with TRBJ1-5; possibly TRBD1 for D (5 bases). The germline V gene has CDR1 MNHNS and CDR2 SASEGT. The CDR3 contains 15 residues. Trimming removed 2 bases at V and 3 bases at J, with 11 bases between. The CDR3 DNA is TGTGCCAGCAGTGAACGCAGGGTGGACAATCAGCCCCAGCATTTT. Amino acids: CASSERRVDNQPQHF.

This clonotype was seen a handful of times. The V gene is TRBV20-1, the J gene TRBJ2-7; D remains unclear. Trimming cost V 5 bases and J 4 bases, with 15 bases left between them. Germline V gene lookup returns CDR1 DFQATT and CDR2 SNEGSKA (reference sequence). This CDR3 has 13 amino acids. The CDR3 region has the DNA TGCAGTGCTCTGGACGAGTTCGGGTACGAGCAGTACTTC. Its translation is CSALDEFGYEQYF.

V gene TRBV7-2 combines with J gene TRBJ2-3; D uncertain. The CDR3 sequence is 15 residues long. Germline CDR1 is SGHTA and CDR2 is FQGNSA. The V gene lost 5 bases and the J gene lost 4 bases, with 16 bases spanning the gap. The CDR3 here is CASSNPLLSSDTQYF. The CDR3 DNA sequence: TGTGCCAGCAGCAACCCCCTCCTCTCGTCAGATACGCAGTATTTT.

J is TRBJ2-7 and V is TRBV6-5; TRBD2 is a possible D gene (6 bases). V lost 6 bases to trimming and J lost 7 bases, with 22 bases between them. The germline V gene has CDR1 MNHEY and CDR2 SVGAGI. The CDR3 covers 15 residues. As DNA, the CDR3 is TGTGCCAGCAGCAAAGCGACTAGTGGGGTTTGGGAGCAGTACTTC. Translated: CASSKATSGVWEQYF.

Regarding this clonotype: The junction departs from the called germline gene at one end, perhaps through a read error. The rearrangement joins TRBV27 to TRBJ2-3; the match to TRBD1 covers 7 bases. The CDR3 loop spans 14 amino acids. Germline CDR1 is MNHEY and CDR2 is SMNVEV (reference sequence). CDR3 region: CVSSPTRGTDTQYF. CDR3 nucleotides: TGTGTCAGCAGTCCCACCAGGGGGACAGATACGCAGTATTTT.

V gene TRBV27 combines with J gene TRBJ2-1; D is uncertain. V was shortened by 5 bases and J by 0 bases, with 11 bases between the two germline ends. This CDR3 has 15 amino acids. Germline V gene data show CDR1 as MNHEY and CDR2 as SMNVEV (reference sequence). The CDR3 nucleotides read TGTGCCAGCAGTAAGGTTACGAGCTCCTACAATGAGCAGTTCTTC. Encoded protein: CASSKVTSSYNEQFF.

This clonotype appeared a few times. The V and J genes are TRBV7-2 and TRBJ2-3, with D tentatively TRBD1 or TRBD2 (7 bases each). Germline CDR1 and CDR2: SGHTA and FQGNSA. Trimming shortened V by 2 bases and J by 4 bases, and 19 bases separated the two germline ends. The CDR3 covers 17 residues. The CDR3 loop reads CASSLRGLTGGSDTQYF. Here the CDR3 DNA reads TGTGCCAGCAGCTTAAGGGGGCTAACGGGAGGTTCAGATACGCAGTATTTT.

A word on this clonotype: The junction departs from the called germline gene at one end, perhaps through a read error. As DNA, the CDR3 is TGTACCAGCAGTTCCCTCTCGACTAGCGGGAGAGCAGATACGCAGTATTTT. Its translation: CTSSSLSTSGRADTQYF. The chain has TRBV27 and TRBJ2-3; TRBD2 aligns across 12 bases. Germline V gene lookup returns CDR1 MNHEY and CDR2 SMNVEV (reference sequence). This CDR3 is 17 amino acids long.